This T cell receptor (beta chain) emerged from a study of response to subunit inactivated influenza vaccine. A single record per CDR3 protein comes from TCRdb applying MiXCR to the RT-PCR reads. The table shows approximately 300,000 distinct CDR3 sequences, with roughly 20% occurring only once. There are many counts of this clonotype. The CDR3 extends over 13 amino acids. Germline lookup yields CDR1 ENHRY and CDR2 SYGVKD. V was shortened by 10 bases and J by 3 bases, with 13 bases between the two germline ends. This sequence joins TRBV10-3 and TRBJ1-5; possible D gene TRBD1, 6 bases. The origin of this receptor is a man in his fifties or sixties who received an inactivated influenza vaccine. Material: PBMCs from blood, obtained less than 22 months after vaccination. The CDR3 is CATRQAVNQPQHF. In nucleotides, the CDR3 is TGTGCCACCCGACAGGCGGTCAATCAGCCCCAGCATTTT.